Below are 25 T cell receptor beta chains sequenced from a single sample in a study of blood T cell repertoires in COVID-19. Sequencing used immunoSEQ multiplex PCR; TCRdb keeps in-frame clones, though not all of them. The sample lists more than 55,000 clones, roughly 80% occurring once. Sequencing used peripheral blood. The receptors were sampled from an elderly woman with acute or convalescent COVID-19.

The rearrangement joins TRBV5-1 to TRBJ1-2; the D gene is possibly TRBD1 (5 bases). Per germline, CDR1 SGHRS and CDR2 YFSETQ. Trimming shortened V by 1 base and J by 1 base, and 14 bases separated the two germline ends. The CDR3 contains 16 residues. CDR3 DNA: TGCGCCAGCAGCTTGTTTCAGGGAGGGAATAACTATGGCTACACCTTC. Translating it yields CASSLFQGGNNYGYTF.

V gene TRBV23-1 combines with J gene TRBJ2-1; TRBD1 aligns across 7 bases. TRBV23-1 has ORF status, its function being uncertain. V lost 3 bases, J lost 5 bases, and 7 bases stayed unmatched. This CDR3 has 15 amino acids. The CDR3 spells CASSHQADRHNEQFF. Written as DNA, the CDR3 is TGCGCCAGCAGTCACCAGGCGGACAGGCACAATGAGCAGTTCTTC.

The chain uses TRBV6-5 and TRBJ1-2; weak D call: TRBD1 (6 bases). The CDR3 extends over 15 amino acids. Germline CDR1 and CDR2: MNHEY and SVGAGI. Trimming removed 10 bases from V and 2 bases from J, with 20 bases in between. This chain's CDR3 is CATQQNFGTNYGYTF. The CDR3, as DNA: TGTGCCACCCAACAAAACTTCGGGACAAACTATGGCTACACCTTC.

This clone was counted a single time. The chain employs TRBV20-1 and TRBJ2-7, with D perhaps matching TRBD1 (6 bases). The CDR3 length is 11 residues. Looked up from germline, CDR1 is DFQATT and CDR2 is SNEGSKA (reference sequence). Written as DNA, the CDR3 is TGCGGGGGACAAAACTCCTACGAGCAGTACTTC. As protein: CGGQNSYEQYF.

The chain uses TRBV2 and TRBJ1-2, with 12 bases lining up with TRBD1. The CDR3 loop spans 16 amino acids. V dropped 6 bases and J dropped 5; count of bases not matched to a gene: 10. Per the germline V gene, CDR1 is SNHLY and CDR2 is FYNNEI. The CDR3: CASRTTPGQGAYGYTF. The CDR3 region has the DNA TGTGCCAGCAGGACGACCCCGGGACAGGGGGCTTATGGCTACACCTTC. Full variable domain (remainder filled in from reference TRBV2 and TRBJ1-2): EPEVTQTPSHQVTQMGQEVILRCVPISNHLYFYWYRQILGQKVEFLVSFYNNEISEKSEIFDDQFSVERPDGSNFTLKIRSTKLEDSAMYFCASRTTPGQGAYGYTFGSGTRLTVV.

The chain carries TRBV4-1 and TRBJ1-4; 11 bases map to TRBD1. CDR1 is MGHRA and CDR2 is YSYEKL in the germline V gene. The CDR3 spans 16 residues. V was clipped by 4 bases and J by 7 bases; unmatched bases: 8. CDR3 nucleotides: TGCGCCAGCAGCCCCCTCCCGGGACAGGGGGGTGAAAAACTGTTTTTT. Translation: CASSPLPGQGGEKLFF.

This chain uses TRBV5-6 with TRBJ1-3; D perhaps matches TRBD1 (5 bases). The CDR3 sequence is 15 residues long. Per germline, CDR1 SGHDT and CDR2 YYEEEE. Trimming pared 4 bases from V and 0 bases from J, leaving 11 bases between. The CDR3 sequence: CASSPQVNSGNTIYF. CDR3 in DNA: TGTGCCAGCAGCCCACAGGTAAACTCTGGAAACACCATATATTTT.

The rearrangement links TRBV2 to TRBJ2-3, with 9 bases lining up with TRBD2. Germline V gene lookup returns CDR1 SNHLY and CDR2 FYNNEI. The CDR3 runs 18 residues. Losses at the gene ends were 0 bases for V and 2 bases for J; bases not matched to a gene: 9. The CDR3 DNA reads TGTGCCAGCAGTGAAGCGCGGTGGGGCGGGGGGGCCACAGATACGCAGTATTTT. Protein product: CASSEARWGGGATDTQYF.

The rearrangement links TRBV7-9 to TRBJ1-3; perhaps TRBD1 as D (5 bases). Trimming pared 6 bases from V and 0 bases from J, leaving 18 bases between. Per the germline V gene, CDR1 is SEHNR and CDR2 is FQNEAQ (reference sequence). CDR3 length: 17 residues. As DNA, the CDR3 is TGTGCCAGCAGATTTCCCATAGACAGTTCCTCTGGAAACACCATATATTTT. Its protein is CASRFPIDSSSGNTIYF.

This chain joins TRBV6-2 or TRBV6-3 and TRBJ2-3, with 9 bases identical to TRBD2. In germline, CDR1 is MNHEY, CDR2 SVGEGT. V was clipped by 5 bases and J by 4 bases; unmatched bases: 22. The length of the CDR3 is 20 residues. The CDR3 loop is CASSTPRRGGQSSRADTQYF. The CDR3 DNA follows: TGTGCCAGCAGTACCCCGCGGCGGGGGGGCCAGTCCTCCCGGGCAGATACGCAGTATTTT.

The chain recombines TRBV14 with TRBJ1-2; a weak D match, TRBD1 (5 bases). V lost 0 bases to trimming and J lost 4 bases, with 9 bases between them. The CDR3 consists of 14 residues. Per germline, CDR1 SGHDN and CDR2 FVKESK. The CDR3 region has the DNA TGTGCCAGCAGCCAAGAGGGGGGAACCTATGGCTACACCTTC. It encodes CASSQEGGTYGYTF.

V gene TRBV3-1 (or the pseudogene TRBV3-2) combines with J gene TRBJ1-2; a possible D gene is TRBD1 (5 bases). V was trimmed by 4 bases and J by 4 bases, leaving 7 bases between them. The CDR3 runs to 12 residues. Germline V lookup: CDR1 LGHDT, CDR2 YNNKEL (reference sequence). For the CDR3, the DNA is TGTGCCAGCAGCCGTGACAGCTATGGCTACACCTTC. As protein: CASSRDSYGYTF.

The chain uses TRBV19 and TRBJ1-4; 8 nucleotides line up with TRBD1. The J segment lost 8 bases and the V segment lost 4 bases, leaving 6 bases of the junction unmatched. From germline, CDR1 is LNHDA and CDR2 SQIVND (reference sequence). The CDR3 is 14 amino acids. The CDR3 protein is CASSTGQGYEKLFF. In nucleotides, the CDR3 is TGTGCCAGTAGTACAGGACAGGGATACGAAAAACTGTTTTTT.

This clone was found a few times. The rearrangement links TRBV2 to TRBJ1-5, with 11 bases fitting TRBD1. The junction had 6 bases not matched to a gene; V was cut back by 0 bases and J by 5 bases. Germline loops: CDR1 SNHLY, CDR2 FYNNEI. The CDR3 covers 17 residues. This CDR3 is CASSEASGTGGHQPQHF. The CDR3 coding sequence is TGTGCCAGCAGTGAAGCCTCCGGGACAGGGGGACATCAGCCCCAGCATTTT.

The CDR3 reads CASRLGIANIQYF. The CDR3 nucleotides read TGTGCCAGCAGACTAGGGATAGCCAACATTCAGTACTTC. The J gene is TRBJ2-4, the V gene TRBV6-5, with D perhaps TRBD2 (5 bases). Germline-derived CDR1 and CDR2 are MNHEY and SVGAGI. V was pared by 6 bases and J by 7 bases, with 13 bases between. The CDR3 length is 13 residues.

CDR3 sequence: CASSYLPRDRGRNQPQHF. The CDR3 DNA reads TGTGCCAGTAGTTACCTACCGAGGGACAGGGGTCGGAATCAGCCCCAGCATTTT. The chain is built from TRBV19 and TRBJ1-5; 10 bases line up with TRBD1. This CDR3 comprises 18 residues. After removal of 5 bases from V and 4 bases from J, the junction contained 14 bases not matched to a gene. The germline V gene encodes CDR1 LNHDA and CDR2 SQIVND (reference sequence).

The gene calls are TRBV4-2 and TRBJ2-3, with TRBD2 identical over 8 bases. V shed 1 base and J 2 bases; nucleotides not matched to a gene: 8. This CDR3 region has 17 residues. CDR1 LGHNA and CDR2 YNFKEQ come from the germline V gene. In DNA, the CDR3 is TGTGCCAGCAGCCAAGCTATACGGGGGGGCGCCACAGATACGCAGTATTTT. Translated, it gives CASSQAIRGGATDTQYF.

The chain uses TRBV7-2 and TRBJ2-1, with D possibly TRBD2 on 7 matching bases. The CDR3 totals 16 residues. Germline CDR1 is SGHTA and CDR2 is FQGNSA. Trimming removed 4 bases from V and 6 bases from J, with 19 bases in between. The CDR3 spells CASSWGGPTRPNEQFF. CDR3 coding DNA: TGTGCCAGCAGCTGGGGGGGCCCCACTCGACCCAATGAGCAGTTCTTC. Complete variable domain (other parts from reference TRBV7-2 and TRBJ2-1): GAGVSQSPSNKVTEKGKDVELRCDPISGHTALYWYRQSLGQGLEFLIYFQGNSAPDKSGLPSDRFSAERTGGSVSTLTIQRTQQEDSAVYLCASSWGGPTRPNEQFFGPGTRLTVL.

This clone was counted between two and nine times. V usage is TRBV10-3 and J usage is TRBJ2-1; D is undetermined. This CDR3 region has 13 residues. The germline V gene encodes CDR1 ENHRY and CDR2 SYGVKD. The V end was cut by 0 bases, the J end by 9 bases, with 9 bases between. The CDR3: CAISESTSVEQFF. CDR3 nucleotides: TGTGCCATCAGTGAGTCCACCAGTGTTGAGCAGTTCTTC.

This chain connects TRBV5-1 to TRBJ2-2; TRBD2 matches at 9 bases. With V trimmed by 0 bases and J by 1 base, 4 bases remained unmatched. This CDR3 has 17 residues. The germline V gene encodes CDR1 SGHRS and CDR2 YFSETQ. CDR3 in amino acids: CASSLAGSGGNTGELFF. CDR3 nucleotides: TGCGCCAGCAGCTTGGCCGGTAGCGGGGGGAACACCGGGGAGCTGTTTTTT.

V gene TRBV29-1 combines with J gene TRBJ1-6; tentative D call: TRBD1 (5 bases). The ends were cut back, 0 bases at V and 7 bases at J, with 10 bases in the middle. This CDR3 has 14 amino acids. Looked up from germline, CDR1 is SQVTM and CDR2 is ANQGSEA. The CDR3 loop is CSVEDGGVNSPLHF. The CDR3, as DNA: TGCAGCGTTGAAGATGGAGGGGTCAATTCACCCCTCCACTTT.

The CDR3 spells CASENRGRGDLTEAFF. The CDR3 coding sequence is TGTGCCAGCGAAAACAGGGGGCGTGGAGATCTCACTGAAGCTTTCTTT. V gene TRBV28 combines with J gene TRBJ1-1; 9 bases are shared with TRBD1. CDR3 size: 16 residues. The germline V gene encodes CDR1 MDHEN and CDR2 SYDVKM. V lost 8 bases and J lost 4; bases outside the gene matches: 14.

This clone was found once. The CDR3 nucleotides read TGTGCCAGCATGAGGGGGAAGGATGGCTACACCTTC. Translated, it gives CASMRGKDGYTF. The rearrangement uses TRBV12-3 or TRBV12-4 and TRBJ1-2, with a weak D call TRBD1 (6 bases). Trimming pared 7 bases from V and 6 bases from J, leaving 12 bases between. The CDR3 is 12 amino acids.

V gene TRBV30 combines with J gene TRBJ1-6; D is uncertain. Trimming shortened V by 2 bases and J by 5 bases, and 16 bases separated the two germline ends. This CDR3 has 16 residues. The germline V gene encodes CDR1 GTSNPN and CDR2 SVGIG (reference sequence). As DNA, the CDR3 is TGTGCCTGGAGTCCGACCCGGGGTCTCAATAATTCACCCCTCCACTTT. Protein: CAWSPTRGLNNSPLHF.

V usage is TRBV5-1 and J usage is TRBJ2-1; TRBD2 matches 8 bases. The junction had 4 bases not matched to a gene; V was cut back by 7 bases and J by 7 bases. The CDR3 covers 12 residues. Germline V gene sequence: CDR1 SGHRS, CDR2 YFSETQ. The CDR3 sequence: CASRGGRNEQFF. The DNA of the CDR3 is TGCGCCAGCCGGGGGGGCCGGAATGAGCAGTTCTTC.